This TCR beta chain was sequenced in a study of T cell repertoires in cytomegalovirus infection (dated by TCRdb to 2018 to 2020). Turning to the overall study: Alongside well-studied HLA-B-restricted epitopes, the peptide stimulations were aimed at recently identified HLA-C-restricted CMV epitopes, whose presentation resists viral immunomodulation. Because public TCR beta signatures pointed to carriage of CMV infection together with the matching HLA type, the HLA type of each donor mattered for the analysis.

The treatment or condition label of this sample denotes: in vitro stimulation with specific CMV peptide epitopes to enrich CMV-specific T cells. Comment on this clonotype: Its target antigen remains unknown. No clone much larger than this one lies a single base away; base qualities are absent.

The reads were generated on an Illumina HiSeq 1500. TCRdb applied fastp at Q25 and MiXCR to the public reads, then kept only in-frame beta chains. Every entry covers one CDR3 protein and lists the most common genes and DNA from its rows. The sample table holds 900,000 to 950,000 distinct CDR3 sequences, of which approximately 33% were seen once. The top ten clonotypes cover 13% of the sample. The investigation overall reported the following: In both this cohort and an independent cohort of several hundred donors, the cumulative frequency of public TCR beta family members distinguished carriers of CMV infection plus the relevant HLA type. The ex vivo response was dominated by HLA-C-restricted CMV-specific TCR beta clonotypes, which also provided the single most frequent clonotype in two of eight donors.

The CDR3 starts with the cysteine, ends with the phenylalanine, and has 14 residues. Only the CDR3 portion is preserved as DNA: 42 bases, with reading frame beginning at the first base. The junction shows trimming of 5 bases on V and 1 base on J, plus 11 bases between the germline ends. Sequences SEHNR (CDR1) and FQNEAQ (CDR2) are obtained from the germline V gene (reference sequence). The source was cultured CD8+ T cells from PBMCs, collected from culture after CMV antigen stimulation. The chain uses TRBV7-9 and TRBJ2-5, with a tentative D gene TRBD2 over 5 matching bases. The TCR comes from a human donor in good health (CMV status not recorded). Some clones in this sample may be carry-over from other donors' samples. The CDR3 protein is CASSQAAGQETQYF. The DNA sequence follows: TGTGCCAGCAGCCAGGCTGCGGGCCAAGAGACCCAGTACTTC.